Presented here are 7 T cell receptor beta chains from one specimen sequenced in a study of blood T cell repertoires in COVID-19. Sequencing was performed with immunoSEQ multiplex PCR; in TCRdb, only in-frame clones are kept and a portion is missing. The table lists about 97,000 clones, about 91% of them singletons. Sequencing used peripheral blood. The source of these receptors is a man aged 50 or older with acute or convalescent COVID-19.

This clone was picked up one time. The CDR3 coding sequence is TGTGCCAGCAGCCCCATGAACACTGAAGCTTTCTTT. Translation: CASSPMNTEAFF. The chain uses TRBV7-8 and TRBJ1-1, with no clear D. The CDR3 extends over 12 amino acids. Trimming left V 5 bases short and J 0 bases short, with 4 bases between. Germline V gene lookup returns CDR1 SGHVS and CDR2 FQNEAQ.

This chain joins TRBV7-3 and TRBJ1-2; D is unresolved. Germline V CDR1 and CDR2: SGHTA, FQGTGA. The length of the CDR3 is 13 residues. Trimming shortened V by 4 bases and J by 2 bases, and 8 bases separated the two germline ends. CDR3 DNA sequence: TGTGCCAGCAGCTCGGGAAGAAACTATGGCTACACCTTC. Protein: CASSSGRNYGYTF.

The V and J genes are TRBV7-6 and TRBJ2-3; 10 positions match TRBD1. CDR3 length: 17 residues. The V and J ends lost 3 bases and 0 bases, in that order; junction bases with no gene match: 6. CDR1 and CDR2 from the germline V gene are SGHVS and FNYEAQ. CDR3 protein: CASSFEGQGTSTDTQYF. CDR3 DNA sequence: TGTGCCAGCAGCTTCGAGGGACAGGGGACTAGCACAGATACGCAGTATTTT.

The J gene is TRBJ1-4, the V gene TRBV15, with D uncertain. V gave up 0 bases and J gave up 4 bases, with 9 bases separating them. Germline values: CDR1 LNHNV, CDR2 YYDKDF (reference sequence). The length of the CDR3 is 15 residues. CDR3 amino acids: CATSREANYNEKLFF. CDR3 nucleotide sequence: TGTGCCACCAGCAGAGAGGCCAACTATAATGAAAAACTGTTTTTT.

The chain carries TRBV27 and TRBJ1-6; 8 positions match TRBD1. The germline V gene has CDR1 MNHEY and CDR2 SMNVEV (reference sequence). The CDR3 covers 18 residues. V dropped 4 bases and J dropped 10; count of bases not matched to a gene: 18. This chain's CDR3 is CASSSPSRTGSFGSPLHF. CDR3 sequence (DNA): TGTGCCAGCAGTTCACCCTCCCGGACAGGGTCTTTTGGATCACCCCTCCACTTT.

This clone was picked up one time. Germline and junction disagree at one end, which may indicate a read error. The chain uses TRBV13 and TRBJ1-1; 7 bases are shared with TRBD1. CDR3 length: 15 residues. CDR1 PRHDT and CDR2 FYEKMQ come from the germline V gene (reference sequence). The CDR3: CASSLGDRRNAEAFF. The DNA for the CDR3 is TGTGCCAGCAGCTTAGGGGACAGGCGGAACGCTGAAGCTTTCTTT.

The chain links TRBV7-8 to TRBJ2-3, with 11 bases aligning to TRBD2. V lost 5 bases and J lost 9; bases outside the gene matches: 7. The CDR3 has 14 amino acids. Per germline, CDR1 SGHVS and CDR2 FQNEAQ. CDR3 bases: TGTGCCAGCAGCCCTACGACTAGCGGGGACACGCAGTATTTT. Translation gives CASSPTTSGDTQYF.